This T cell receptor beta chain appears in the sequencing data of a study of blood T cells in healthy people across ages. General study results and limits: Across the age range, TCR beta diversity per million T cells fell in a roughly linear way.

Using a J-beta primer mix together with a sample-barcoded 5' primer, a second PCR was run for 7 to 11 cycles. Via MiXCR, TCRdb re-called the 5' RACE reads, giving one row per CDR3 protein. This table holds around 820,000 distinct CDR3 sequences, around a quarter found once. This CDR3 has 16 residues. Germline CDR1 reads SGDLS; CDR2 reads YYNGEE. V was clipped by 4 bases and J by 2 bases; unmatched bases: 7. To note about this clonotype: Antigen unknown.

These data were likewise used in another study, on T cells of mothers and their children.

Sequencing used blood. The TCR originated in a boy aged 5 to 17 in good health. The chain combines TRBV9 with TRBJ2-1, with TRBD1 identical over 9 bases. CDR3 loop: CASSLPGTGPYNEQFF. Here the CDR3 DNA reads TGTGCCAGCAGCCTACCCGGGACAGGGCCCTACAATGAGCAGTTCTTC.